Listed below are T cell receptor beta chains from one sample, sequenced in a study of immune cell composition in non-small cell lung cancer. Produced via immunoSEQ multiplex PCR; TCRdb's table is partial and in-frame only. This sample has more than 14,000 clones, with under 75% found just once. Specimen: lung tumor tissue. The receptors originated from a human donor with non-small cell lung cancer. CDR3s include the opening cysteine and the closing phenylalanine or tryptophan. The order of the fields is J gene, D gene, clone size, V gene, CDR3 DNA, CDR3 protein. A D gene is named only where the DNA matches it firmly. Rows may omit the clone size; those that give it use once, few, many or a size class.

TRBJ1-6 | . | few | TRBV11-2 | TGTGCCAGCAGCTTATCCAGGGATTCACCCCTCCACTTT | CASSLSRDSPLHF
TRBJ1-3 | TRBD1 | . | TRBV18 | TGTGCCAGCTCACCGCAGGGGGAAAACACCATATATTTT | CASSPQGENTIYF
TRBJ1-5 | . | . | TRBV2 | TGTGCCATCCGGACATGGGGCAATCAGCCCCAGCATTTT | CAIRTWGNQPQHF
TRBJ2-2 | . | . | TRBV5-6 | TGTGCCAGCCGGGACACCGGGGAGCTGTTTTTT | CASRDTGELFF
TRBJ1-2 | . | . | TRBV30 | TGTGCCTTGACACCTTATGGCTACACCTTC | CALTPYGYTF
TRBJ1-1 | TRBD1 | . | TRBV14 | TGTGCCAGCAGCCCATGGACAGGGGGTGTGACTGAAGCTTTCTTT | CASSPWTGGVTEAFF
TRBJ2-7 | . | few | TRBV2 | TGTGCCAGCGGTAGGGGGGAGGGGGAGCAGTACTTC | CASGRGEGEQYF
TRBJ2-3 | TRBD1 | . | TRBV18 | TGTGCCACCCAAAGCACAGGGGGCAGAGATACGCAGTATTTT | CATQSTGGRDTQYF
TRBJ1-3 | . | . | TRBV4-2 | TGTGCCTCGCAAGTAAGGGGCGCCAGTCGATCTGGAAACACCATATATTTT | CASQVRGASRSGNTIYF
TRBJ2-5 | . | . | TRBV7-2 | TGTGCCAGCAGCCTATTCTCCTACCAGACCCAGTACTTC | CASSLFSYQTQYF
TRBJ2-7 | TRBD1 | . | TRBV7-8 | TGTGCCAGCAGCCTCGGGACAGGTCAGAACGAGCAGTACTTC | CASSLGTGQNEQYF
TRBJ2-6 | TRBD1 | . | TRBV30 | TGTGCCTGGAGTGTAGGACAGGGGAGTAAGGTCCGGGCCAACGTCCTGACTTTC | CAWSVGQGSKVRANVLTF
TRBJ1-3 | TRBD1 | . | TRBV5-1 | TGCGCCAGCAGCTTGATTGGGACAGGGAGCTCTGGAAACACCATATATTTT | CASSLIGTGSSGNTIYF
TRBJ2-1 | . | . | TRBV14 | TGTGCCAGCAGCCCCAACAGGGTTAGGTTATACAATGAGCAGTTCTTC | CASSPNRVRLYNEQFF
TRBJ2-7 | TRBD2 | . | TRBV4-2 | TGTGCCAGCAGCCAGGGATTAGCGGGGGCCGCCTACGAGCAGTACTTC | CASSQGLAGAAYEQYF
TRBJ2-5 | . | few | TRBV6-1 | TGTGCCAGCATGAGGGTAGAAGAGACCCAGTACTTC | CASMRVEETQYF
TRBJ2-5 | . | . | TRBV7-9 | TGTGCCAGCAGCTTTAGGTCACTGACAGCCCAGTACTTC | CASSFRSLTAQYF
TRBJ2-3 | TRBD1 | . | TRBV5-1 | TGCGCCAGCAGCATAAGGACAGGCCCTGAAGATACGCAGTATTTT | CASSIRTGPEDTQYF
TRBJ1-2 | . | . | TRBV5-3 | TGTGCCAGCAGCTTGGAGGGGGTCTATGGCTACACCTTC | CASSLEGVYGYTF
TRBJ1-4 | TRBD1 | . | TRBV5-4 | TGTGCCAGCAGCTGGGCAGGGGGTCCTGAAAAACTGTTTTTT | CASSWAGGPEKLFF
TRBJ2-1 | . | . | TRBV10-3 | TGTGCCATCAGCCGGGACTCTAACAATGAGCAGTTCTTC | CAISRDSNNEQFF
TRBJ1-4 | . | few | TRBV27 | TGTGCCAGCAGGCAAGCAGGGCCCCGTGAAAAACTGTTTTTT | CASRQAGPREKLFF
TRBJ2-1 | TRBD2 | . | TRBV7-3 | TGTGCCAGCAGCTTATCCTCTAGCGGGGGCGGGAATGAGCAGTTCTTC | CASSLSSSGGGNEQFF
TRBJ2-1 | TRBD2 | . | TRBV5-4 | TGTGCCAGCAGCCGACCCACCCTAGCGGGGGTTGGCAATGAGCAGTTCTTC | CASSRPTLAGVGNEQFF
TRBJ1-5 | . | . | TRBV21-1 | TGTGCCAGCAGCAAAGCGCACTGGGAGAGGGTACGGCAGCCCCAGCATTTT | CASSKAHWERVRQPQHF
TRBJ1-2 | . | . | TRBV7-8 | TGTGCCAGCAGCTCGAGCTCGAGGGGCTACACCTTC | CASSSSSRGYTF
TRBJ1-1 | . | few | TRBV11-2 | TGTGCCAGCAGCTTAGTCAGGGGCGCTGAAGCTTTCTTT | CASSLVRGAEAFF
TRBJ2-7 | . | . | TRBV7-9 | TGTGCCAGCAGCCAAGACGTAGGGGGAACGACCTACGGCGAGCAGTACTTC | CASSQDVGGTTYGEQYF
TRBJ2-7 | . | few | TRBV5-1 | TGCGCCAGCAGCTCCGGGACACACTCCTACGAGCAGTACTTC | CASSSGTHSYEQYF
TRBJ2-1 | . | . | TRBV5-1 | TGCGCCAGCGAGGCGGGGAGCTCCTACAATGAGCAGTTCTTC | CASEAGSSYNEQFF
TRBJ2-2 | . | . | TRBV7-9 | TGTGCCAGCAGCTTAGAGGGGTATGCCACCGGGGAGCTGTTTTTT | CASSLEGYATGELFF
TRBJ1-2 | . | . | TRBV2 | TGTGCCAGCAGTGTGTCCGGGGTGAGCTATGGCTACACCTTC | CASSVSGVSYGYTF
TRBJ1-1 | TRBD1 | few | TRBV6-5 | TGTGCCAGCAGTCTCTACGGACAGGGACGAACTGAAGCTTTCTTT | CASSLYGQGRTEAFF
TRBJ1-4 | TRBD1 | . | TRBV27 | TGTGCCAGCAGGCGAGGGGGCCGGACAGGGGCCGAAAAACTGTTTTTT | CASRRGGRTGAEKLFF
TRBJ2-3 | . | . | TRBV9 | TGTGCCAGCAGCGTACTAGCAGGCACAGATACGCAGTATTTT | CASSVLAGTDTQYF
TRBJ2-5 | TRBD2 | . | TRBV19 | TGTGCCAGTCAGGGACTAGCGGGGGGGAAAGAGACCCAGTACTTC | CASQGLAGGKETQYF
TRBJ1-2 | TRBD1 | . | TRBV7-8 | TGTGCCAGCAGCTTTGAACAGGGGGACTATGGCTACACCTTC | CASSFEQGDYGYTF
TRBJ2-1 | . | . | TRBV5-5 | TGTGCCAGCAGAACAGCCTTATCCTACAATGAGCAGTTCTTC | CASRTALSYNEQFF